Below are 9 T cell receptor beta chains sequenced from a single sample in a study of shared clonotypes between healthy human individuals. Data came from immunoSEQ multiplex PCR; TCRdb stores just in-frame clones and leaves some out. The sample records approximately 120,000 clones, around 68% being singletons. What was sequenced was memory CD8+ T cells sorted from blood. The subset denotes: CD45RO+ cells pooled with CCR7-negative TemRA cells. Every receptor here comes from a woman between 25 and 40 years old in good health.

The chain combines TRBV7-9 with TRBJ2-1; 9 nucleotides align to TRBD1. Trimming took 6 bases from V and 6 from J; bases not matched to a gene: 9. The CDR3 is 15 amino acids. CDR1 is SEHNR, CDR2 FQNEAQ, per germline (reference sequence). In DNA form, the CDR3 reads TGTGCCAGCAGAACAGGGACAGGGATTGGCAATGAGCAGTTCTTC. Residues: CASRTGTGIGNEQFF.

The CDR3 protein is CASSPNQGKLGGYTF. CDR3 DNA: TGTGCCAGCAGTCCAAATCAGGGGAAATTGGGTGGCTACACCTTC. V gene TRBV28 combines with J gene TRBJ1-2, with D possibly matching TRBD1 (6 bases). Germline CDR1 reads MDHEN; CDR2 reads SYDVKM. V was shortened by 5 bases and J by 7 bases, with 20 bases between the two germline ends. The CDR3 consists of 15 residues.

This clone was seen just once. This sequence joins TRBV2 and TRBJ2-5; D may be TRBD2 (7 bases). Germline V CDR1 and CDR2: SNHLY, FYNNEI. The V and J ends lost 6 bases and 1 base respectively, with 15 bases between them. The CDR3 has 15 amino acids. This CDR3 is CASRGASGSQETQYF. CDR3 bases: TGTGCCAGCAGGGGGGCTAGCGGTAGCCAAGAGACCCAGTACTTC.

The chain has TRBV28 and TRBJ2-7; a possible D gene is TRBD1 (6 bases). The CDR3 is 19 amino acids. V lost 5 bases and J 3 bases, leaving 29 bases between the germline ends. The germline V gene encodes CDR1 MDHEN and CDR2 SYDVKM. The DNA for the CDR3 is TGTGCCAGCAGTCCCACCCGAAGCAGGGGTCCGCGACTAAACTACGAGCAGTACTTC. Translating it yields CASSPTRSRGPRLNYEQYF.

This clone was counted many times. This chain links TRBV6-5 with TRBJ2-7; D is uncertain. V lost 2 bases and J 3 bases, leaving 11 bases between the germline ends. CDR3 length: 14 residues. Germline V CDR1 and CDR2: MNHEY, SVGAGI. CDR3 residues: CASSYQALGYEQYF. In nucleotides, the CDR3 is TGTGCCAGCAGTTACCAAGCTCTGGGCTACGAGCAGTACTTC.

This rearrangement joins TRBV2 to TRBJ1-1, with TRBD1 matching 9 bases. V trimming: 8 bases; J trimming: 5 bases; junction bases outside the gene matches: 12. There are 15 residues in the CDR3. Germline values: CDR1 SNHLY, CDR2 FYNNEI. Written as DNA, the CDR3 is TGTGCCAGCGCTCAACAGGGGGCGCGTCTTACTGAAGCTTTCTTT. Amino acids: CASAQQGARLTEAFF.

A single count supports this clone. The chain joins TRBV6-1 to TRBJ2-7; the D is unclear. V gave up 7 bases and J gave up 3 bases, with 19 bases separating them. This CDR3 contains 15 residues. Germline V gene data show CDR1 as MNHNS and CDR2 as SASEGT. The CDR3 loop reads CASTISGISFYEQYF. The CDR3 DNA follows: TGTGCCAGCACTATCTCGGGCATCAGTTTCTACGAGCAGTACTTC.

The chain carries TRBV11-2 and TRBJ2-7, with a possible D match to TRBD2 (5 bases). Germline values: CDR1 SGHAT, CDR2 FQNNGV. Trimming took 3 bases from V and 0 from J, leaving 9 bases between them. This CDR3 has 14 residues. CDR3 sequence reads: CASSFSGYSYEQYF. The CDR3, as DNA: TGTGCCAGCAGCTTCAGCGGTTACTCCTACGAGCAGTACTTC.

V and J are TRBV4-1 and TRBJ1-3; D may be TRBD1 (5 bases). CDR3 length equals 15 residues. The V gene's germline CDR1 is MGHRA and CDR2 YSYEKL. V gave up 3 bases and J gave up 2 bases, with 11 bases separating them. The CDR3 nucleotides are TGCGCCAGCAGCCACCCGGGGACGGCTGGAAACACCATATATTTT. Translation: CASSHPGTAGNTIYF.